This T cell receptor beta chain was sequenced for a study of blood T cell repertoires in COVID-19. The wider study: Collection of acute and convalescent COVID-19 samples took place in the United States, Italy and Spain. Nucleic acid was either cDNA or gDNA, and it came from T cells, B-cell-depleted T cells, or PBMCs.

This clone has only one observation. Germline V CDR1 and CDR2: SGHKS, YYEKEE (reference sequence). V lost 2 bases to trimming and J lost 4 bases; unmatched junction nucleotides: 9. CDR3 size: 16 residues. Original processing methods: Amplified reference gene primers provided the basis for estimating nucleated cell counts. Using immunoSEQ multiplex PCR, the repertoire was profiled, and TCRdb retains in-frame clones only, with some absent. Clone size and the V and J calls come from that table; the DNA yielded D and trimming. Of some 90,000 clones listed, 55% to 80% are singletons. The gene calls are TRBV5-5 and TRBJ2-3, with TRBD1 matching over 8 bases. The TCR sequence derives from a woman aged 55-70 years in a cohort sampled during active or convalescent COVID-19. Sequencing was carried out using peripheral blood. CDR3: CASSFTSGQGADTQYF. The CDR3, as DNA: TGTGCCAGCAGCTTCACCTCTGGACAGGGTGCAGATACGCAGTATTTT.